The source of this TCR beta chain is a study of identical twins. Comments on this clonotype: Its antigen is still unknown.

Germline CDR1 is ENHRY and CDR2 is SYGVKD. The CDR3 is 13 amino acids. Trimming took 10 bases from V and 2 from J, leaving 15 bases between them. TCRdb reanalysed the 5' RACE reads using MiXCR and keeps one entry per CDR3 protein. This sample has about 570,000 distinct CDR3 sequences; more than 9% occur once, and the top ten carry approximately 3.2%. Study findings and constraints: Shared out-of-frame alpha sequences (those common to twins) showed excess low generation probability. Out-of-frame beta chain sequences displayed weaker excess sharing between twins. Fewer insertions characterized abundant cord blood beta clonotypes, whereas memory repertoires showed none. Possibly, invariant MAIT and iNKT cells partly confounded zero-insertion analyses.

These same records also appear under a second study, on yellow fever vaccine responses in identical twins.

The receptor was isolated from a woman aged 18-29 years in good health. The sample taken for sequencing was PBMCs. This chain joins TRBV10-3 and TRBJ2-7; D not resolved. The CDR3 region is CATEKDDAYEQYF. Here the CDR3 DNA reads TGTGCCACCGAGAAGGACGATGCCTACGAGCAGTACTTC.